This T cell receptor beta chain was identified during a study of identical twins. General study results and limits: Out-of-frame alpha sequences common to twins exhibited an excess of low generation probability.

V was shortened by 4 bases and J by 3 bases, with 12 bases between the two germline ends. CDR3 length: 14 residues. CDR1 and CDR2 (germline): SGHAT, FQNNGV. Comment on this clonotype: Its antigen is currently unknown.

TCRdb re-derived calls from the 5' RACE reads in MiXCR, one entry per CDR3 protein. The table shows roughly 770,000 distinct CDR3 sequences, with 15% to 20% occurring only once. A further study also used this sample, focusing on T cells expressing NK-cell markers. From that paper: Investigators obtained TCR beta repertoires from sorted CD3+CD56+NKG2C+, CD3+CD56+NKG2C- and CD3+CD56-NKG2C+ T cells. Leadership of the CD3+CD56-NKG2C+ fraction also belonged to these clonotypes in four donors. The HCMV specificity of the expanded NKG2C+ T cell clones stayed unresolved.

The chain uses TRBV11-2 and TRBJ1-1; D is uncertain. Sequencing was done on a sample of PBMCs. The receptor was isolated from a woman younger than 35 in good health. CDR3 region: CASSWTLADTEAFF. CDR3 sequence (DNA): TGTGCCAGCAGCTGGACTCTCGCCGACACTGAAGCTTTCTTT.